A selection of T cell receptor beta chains follows, all from one sample in a study of cytotoxic CD8 clonotypes in ibrutinib-treated CLL. Here immunoSEQ multiplex PCR was the method, and the copy in TCRdb shows in-frame clones only, minus some. The sample records approximately 190,000 clones, roughly three quarters being singletons. The input for sequencing was PBMCs, taken after 12 months of ibrutinib treatment. These receptor sequences come from a human donor with chronic lymphocytic leukemia. CDR3s include the opening cysteine and the closing phenylalanine or tryptophan. D genes are given only for firm matches. For some rows the clone size is stated as once, few or many, or as a class when expanded; others skip it.

v_gene	j_gene	d_gene	abundance	CDR3aa	CDR3nt
TRBV30	TRBJ1-1	-	-	CAWSRMGSLNTEAFF	TGTGCCTGGAGTCGCATGGGCAGTTTGAACACTGAAGCTTTCTTT
TRBV7-2	TRBJ1-1	-	-	CASSFRQRNTEAFF	TGTGCCAGCAGCTTTCGCCAGCGGAACACTGAAGCTTTCTTT
TRBV7-9	TRBJ1-1	-	-	CASSLVGGPQNTEAFF	TGTGCCAGCAGCTTAGTTGGGGGCCCCCAGAACACTGAAGCTTTCTTT
TRBV7-6	TRBJ2-5	-	-	CASSSDPETQYF	TGTGCCAGCAGCTCGGACCCGGAGACCCAGTACTTC
TRBV19	TRBJ2-2	-	-	CASNSGTNTGELFF	TGTGCCAGTAACTCCGGGACAAACACCGGGGAGCTGTTTTTT
TRBV7-8	TRBJ1-1	TRBD1	-	CASSSQTGGTEAFF	TGTGCCAGCAGCTCCCAGACAGGGGGGACTGAAGCTTTCTTT
TRBV18	TRBJ2-7	-	-	CASSPSRERYEQYF	TGTGCCAGCTCACCAAGCCGGGAGCGTTACGAGCAGTACTTC
TRBV6-1	TRBJ2-1	TRBD1	once	CASIPTGSYNEQFF	TGTGCCAGCATTCCGACAGGGTCCTACAATGAGCAGTTCTTC
TRBV4-1	TRBJ2-3	TRBD2	once	CASSQGLAGNTDTQYF	TGCGCCAGCAGCCAAGGGCTAGCGGGGAACACAGATACGCAGTATTTT
TRBV7-2	TRBJ2-1	TRBD2	-	CASSLAPAGVYNEQFF	TGTGCCAGCAGCTTAGCGCCAGCGGGAGTCTACAATGAGCAGTTCTTC
TRBV5-1	TRBJ2-2	-	once	CASSSGTFGSGELFF	TGCGCCAGCAGCTCGGGGACGTTCGGGAGCGGGGAGCTGTTTTTT
TRBV7-9	TRBJ1-1	-	-	CASSPPWGPMNTEAFF	TGTGCCAGCAGCCCCCCTTGGGGGCCCATGAACACTGAAGCTTTCTTT
TRBV30	TRBJ1-2	TRBD1	once	CAWRAGTGSMNYGYTF	TGTGCCTGGAGGGCCGGGACAGGGTCCATGAACTATGGCTACACCTTC
TRBV5-6	TRBJ2-2	TRBD2	once	CASSLYGTSGRHTGELFF	TGTGCCAGCAGCTTGTACGGGACTAGCGGGAGGCACACCGGGGAGCTGTTTTTT
TRBV2	TRBJ1-1	TRBD1	-	CASRGQGRTEAFF	TGTGCCAGCAGGGGACAGGGAAGGACTGAAGCTTTCTTT
TRBV5-6	TRBJ2-2	-	-	CASSLGQVDTGELFF	TGTGCCAGCAGCTTGGGACAGGTAGACACCGGGGAGCTGTTTTTT
TRBV5-1	TRBJ2-7	-	-	CASSLFSGLYEQYF	TGCGCCAGCAGCTTGTTTAGCGGTCTCTACGAGCAGTACTTC
TRBV19	TRBJ2-7	TRBD1	-	CASSAWDRGSGEQYF	TGTGCCAGTAGTGCCTGGGACAGGGGTTCTGGAGAGCAGTACTTC
TRBV10-2	TRBJ2-1	TRBD1	few	CASSRPGQGVSGEQFF	TGCGCCAGCAGTCGGCCGGGACAGGGTGTATCGGGTGAGCAGTTCTTC
TRBV4-1	TRBJ1-2	-	-	CASRDPLAGNYGYTF	TGCGCCAGCCGCGATCCTTTGGCAGGGAACTATGGCTACACCTTC
TRBV10-1	TRBJ1-3	-	-	CASSSSRDNAGNTIYF	TGCGCCAGCAGTTCTTCCCGGGACAATGCTGGAAACACCATATATTTT
TRBV28	TRBJ2-3	-	-	CASWIGQTSTDTQYF	TGTGCCAGTTGGATCGGACAGACGAGCACAGATACGCAGTATTTT
TRBV21-1	TRBJ2-1	-	-	CASSFDAEAMTYNEQFF	TGTGCCAGCAGCTTTGATGCAGAAGCGATGACCTACAATGAGCAGTTCTTC
TRBV14	TRBJ1-2	-	-	CASSHGFNYGYTF	TGTGCCAGCAGCCATGGGTTTAACTATGGCTACACCTTC
TRBV9	TRBJ1-4	-	-	CASSVGISRNDEKLFF	TGTGCCAGCAGCGTAGGGATATCTAGGAATGACGAAAAACTGTTTTTT
TRBV28	TRBJ1-2	-	-	CASTNHGTGRGGYTF	TGTGCCAGCACGAATCACGGGACGGGTCGGGGAGGCTACACCTTC
TRBV9	TRBJ1-1	-	-	CASSVGPLRGTEAFF	TGTGCCAGCAGCGTAGGTCCCCTCAGAGGCACTGAAGCTTTCTTT
TRBV30	TRBJ1-6	-	few	CAWSVRDASNSPLHF	TGTGCCTGGAGTGTGCGGGACGCCTCCAATTCACCCCTCCACTTT
TRBV9	TRBJ2-7	TRBD1	-	CASSFDRVGLEQYF	TGTGCCAGCAGCTTCGACAGGGTGGGGTTGGAGCAGTACTTC
TRBV2	TRBJ1-1	-	-	CASTAITPNTEAFF	TGTGCCAGCACCGCAATAACCCCAAACACTGAAGCTTTCTTT
TRBV7-9	TRBJ1-4	-	once	CASSRGQGTNEKLFF	TGTGCCAGCAGCCGGGGGCAGGGAACTAATGAAAAACTGTTTTTT
TRBV5-8	TRBJ1-1	-	-	CASSFQTATLNTEAFF	TGTGCCAGCAGCTTCCAAACCGCGACTTTGAACACTGAAGCTTTCTTT
TRBV5-1	TRBJ2-7	-	-	CASSWGLGPGKSSYEQYF	TGCGCCAGCAGCTGGGGACTCGGGCCAGGGAAGTCCTCCTACGAGCAGTACTTC